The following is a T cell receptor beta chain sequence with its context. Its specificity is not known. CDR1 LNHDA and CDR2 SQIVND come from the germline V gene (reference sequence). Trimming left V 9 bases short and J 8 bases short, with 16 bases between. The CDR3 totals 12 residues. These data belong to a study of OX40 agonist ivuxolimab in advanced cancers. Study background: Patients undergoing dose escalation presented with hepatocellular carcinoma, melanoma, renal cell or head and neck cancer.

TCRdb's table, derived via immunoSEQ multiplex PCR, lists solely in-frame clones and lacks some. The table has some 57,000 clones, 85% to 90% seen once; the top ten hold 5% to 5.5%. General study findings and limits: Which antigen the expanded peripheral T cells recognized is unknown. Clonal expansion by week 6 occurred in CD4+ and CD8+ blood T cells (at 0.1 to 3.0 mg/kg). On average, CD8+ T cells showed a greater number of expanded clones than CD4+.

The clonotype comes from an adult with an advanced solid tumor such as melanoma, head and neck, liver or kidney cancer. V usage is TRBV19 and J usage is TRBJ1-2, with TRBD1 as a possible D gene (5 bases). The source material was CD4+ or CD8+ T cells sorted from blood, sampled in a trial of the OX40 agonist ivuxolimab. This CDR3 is CASQGLIRGYTF. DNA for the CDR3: TGTGCCAGCCAGGGACTCATCCGCGGCTACACCTTC. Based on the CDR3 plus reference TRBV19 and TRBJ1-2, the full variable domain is DGGITQSPKYLFRKEGQNVTLSCEQNLNHDAMYWYRQDPGQGLRLIYYSQIVNDFQKGDIAEGYSVSREKKESFPLTVTSAQKNPTAFYLCASQGLIRGYTFGSGTRLTVV.